The clone carrying this T cell receptor (beta chain) appeared a few times. Its antigen is still unknown. These data originate in a study of regulatory T cells in long-lasting Graves disease. In the study overall: Over 5 years on antithyroid drugs plus positive TSH receptor antibodies marked Graves' disease as persistent. Notes on the study in general: Persistent cases of Graves' showed reduced TCR diversity relative to newly diagnosed patients. New patients shared approximately 1,000 public clonotypes, and persistent patients shared more, with fewer than 3,500.

V lost 6 bases and J 4 bases, leaving 15 bases between the germline ends. The CDR3 has 14 residues. The authors built TCR beta libraries using iRepertoire HTBI primers and Arm-PCR of CDR3 regions. TCRdb ran MiXCR on the multiplex PCR reads and lists one entry per CDR3 protein. The sample comprises fewer than 450,000 distinct CDR3 sequences, about 25% of which are singletons, and approximately 25% rests with the top ten. Described time point: persistent/refractory GD, antithyroid drugs over 5 years with positive TRAb. PBMC-extracted RNA yielded the TCR library. Patients were enrolled at an endocrinology department in Xi'an, China.

The chain combines TRBV12-3 or TRBV12-4 with TRBJ1-2; no definite D call. This TCR derives from a female donor with Graves disease. Here the sequenced sample was peripheral blood mononuclear cells (PBMCs), taken when the disease was refractory, from a patient treated with antithyroid drugs. DNA for the CDR3: TGTGCCAGCAGCCGAGCCATCCTGTCCTATGGCTACACCTTC. Protein product: CASSRAILSYGYTF.